This is a list of T cell receptor beta chains from one sample in a study of OX40 agonist ivuxolimab in advanced cancers. Using immunoSEQ multiplex PCR, the repertoire was profiled, and TCRdb retains in-frame clones only, with some absent. The sample contains approximately 70,000 clones, about 90% of which appear only once. Sequenced here: CD4+ or CD8+ T cells sorted from blood, sampled in a trial of the OX40 agonist ivuxolimab. The source of these receptors is an adult with an advanced solid tumor such as melanoma, head and neck, liver or kidney cancer. Both conserved end residues are part of each CDR3. The order of the fields is CDR3 DNA, CDR3 protein, V gene, J gene, D gene, clone size. The D gene is left open where the match is weak. Clone size is not always given. Where it is, it says once, few, many or a class for expanded clones.

TGTGCCAGCAGCGTCACCTACGAGCAGTACTTC	CASSVTYEQYF	TRBV7-9	TRBJ2-7	.	.
TGTGCCAGCAGCTCTGGACCCTCCGCCTACGAGCAGTACTTC	CASSSGPSAYEQYF	TRBV7-9	TRBJ2-7	.	.
TGTGCCAGCAGCGTAGTGGGGGTGCTGAACACCGGGGAGCTGTTTTTT	CASSVVGVLNTGELFF	TRBV9	TRBJ2-2	.	.
TGCAGCGTGGGCTCGGGGTTAAACACTGAAGCTTTCTTT	CSVGSGLNTEAFF	TRBV29-1	TRBJ1-1	.	.
TGTGCCAGCAGTGAAAGAGGGGGGCTAGCATCCTATGACAATGAGCAGTTCTTC	CASSERGGLASYDNEQFF	TRBV2	TRBJ2-1	.	once
TGTGCCAGCAGCTTAGGACACGCAGGCAACTATGGCTACACCTTC	CASSLGHAGNYGYTF	TRBV7-6	TRBJ1-2	.	.
TGCGCCAGCAGCCAAGGGGACAGTCGATACACTGAAGCTTTCTTT	CASSQGDSRYTEAFF	TRBV4-3	TRBJ1-1	TRBD1	.
TGTGCCAGCAGTTTAGGCGCCAGCTACGAGCAGTACTTC	CASSLGASYEQYF	TRBV27	TRBJ2-7	.	.
TGTGCCAGCACTACTAGCGCTAACAATGAGCAGTTCTTC	CASTTSANNEQFF	TRBV6-5	TRBJ2-1	TRBD2	.
TGTGCCACCAGCAGAGTGGGTACCGGGGAGCTGTTTTTT	CATSRVGTGELFF	TRBV15	TRBJ2-2	.	.
TGTGCCAGCGGTAGCGGGCCCCGCTACGAGCAGTACTTC	CASGSGPRYEQYF	TRBV27	TRBJ2-7	TRBD2	.
TGCGCCAGCAGCTTTTTTCTAGCGGGAGCTGATGAGACCCAGTACTTC	CASSFFLAGADETQYF	TRBV5-1	TRBJ2-5	TRBD2	.
TGTGCCATCAGCCGCTCTAGCGGGCCCTACAATGAGCAGTTCTTC	CAISRSSGPYNEQFF	TRBV10-3	TRBJ2-1	TRBD2	.
TGTGCCAGCATATCTGGGACTAGCGGATCGGATGAGCAGTTCTTC	CASISGTSGSDEQFF	TRBV28	TRBJ2-1	TRBD2	.
TGTGCCAGCAGCGGAACAGGCTCCTACAATGAGCAGTTCTTC	CASSGTGSYNEQFF	TRBV7-9	TRBJ2-1	.	.
TGTGCCAGCAGTCCCTTAGGGGCTCCCTACGAGCAGTACTTC	CASSPLGAPYEQYF	TRBV28	TRBJ2-7	.	.
TGTGCCAGCAGCACTAGCGGGGCTTTCTACGAGCAGTACTTC	CASSTSGAFYEQYF	TRBV6-6	TRBJ2-7	TRBD2	.
TGTGCCAGCAGTTTAGCAAACATTCAGTACTTC	CASSLANIQYF	TRBV27	TRBJ2-4	.	.
TGTGCCACCAGCAGAGAAGGACAGGAAGTCGGTCACACTGAAGCTTTCTTT	CATSREGQEVGHTEAFF	TRBV15	TRBJ1-1	TRBD1	.
TGTGCCAGCAGCCCTGACAGGGGTCTAGAGACCCAGTACTTC	CASSPDRGLETQYF	TRBV5-4	TRBJ2-5	TRBD1	.
TGTGCCAGCAGCTTAGCCTGGGACAGCTCCTACGAGCAGTACTTC	CASSLAWDSSYEQYF	TRBV11-1	TRBJ2-7	TRBD1	.
TGTGCCAGCAGTGAAGACGAGGGGGACAGACTTTGGATTATGTACGAGCAGTACTTC	CASSEDEGDRLWIMYEQYF	TRBV6-1	TRBJ2-7	TRBD1	few
TGCAGCGTTGTACAGGGAGGGAATGAGCAGTTCTTC	CSVVQGGNEQFF	TRBV29-1	TRBJ2-1	.	.
TGTGCCAGCAGCTTTTTGGCCGCCAATGACTATGGCTACACCTTC	CASSFLAANDYGYTF	TRBV5-5	TRBJ1-2	.	few
TGTGCCTGCCACCAGGGGTCAGCGGGAGGCAATGAGCAGTTCTTC	CACHQGSAGGNEQFF	TRBV30	TRBJ2-1	TRBD2	.
TGTGCCAGCAGCTTGGAGGATCTAGACAATCAGCCCCAGCATTTT	CASSLEDLDNQPQHF	TRBV5-5	TRBJ1-5	.	once
TGTGCCAGCAGCCCGTCGACAGGGACGTTCATGAACACTGAAGCTTTCTTT	CASSPSTGTFMNTEAFF	TRBV11-2	TRBJ1-1	TRBD1	.
TGTGCCAGCAGTTGGAGCGGGGGGCCCTCCTACGAGCAGTACTTC	CASSWSGGPSYEQYF	TRBV11-2	TRBJ2-7	TRBD2	once
TGTGCCAGCAGCCCACCCGGGGCCTCCTACGAGCAGTACTTC	CASSPPGASYEQYF	TRBV7-9	TRBJ2-7	.	.
TGTGCCAGTAGCATTTCCGGGACTGAGAACACTGAAGCTTTCTTT	CASSISGTENTEAFF	TRBV19	TRBJ1-1	.	once
TGTGCCAGCAGCCAGAGGGCAGGACGTTCACCCCTCCACTTT	CASSQRAGRSPLHF	TRBV14	TRBJ1-6	.	few
TGCGCCAGCAGCTTGGTGGACAGCCTCAATCAGCCCCAGCATTTT	CASSLVDSLNQPQHF	TRBV5-1	TRBJ1-5	.	.
TGTGCCAGTAGTATTATGGTCGGGACCTACGAGCAGTACTTC	CASSIMVGTYEQYF	TRBV19	TRBJ2-7	.	.
TGTGCCTGGGTTTGGGGGGGCACTGAAGCTTTCTTT	CAWVWGGTEAFF	TRBV30	TRBJ1-1	.	few
TGCGCCAGCAGCCAAGAAATGTGGGAAATTGGGGACTATGGCTACACCTTC	CASSQEMWEIGDYGYTF	TRBV4-3	TRBJ1-2	.	.
TGCGCCAGCAGCCCGGACAGTTTCTACTACGAGCAGTACTTC	CASSPDSFYYEQYF	TRBV5-1	TRBJ2-7	.	.
TGTGCCAGCAGCTTTGGGGGAGCCAATGAGCAGTTCTTC	CASSFGGANEQFF	TRBV5-6	TRBJ2-1	.	.
TGTGCCAGCAGCCATAACACCGGGGAGCTGTTTTTT	CASSHNTGELFF	TRBV7-3	TRBJ2-2	.	few
TGCGCCAGCAGCCAAGAGCGGGCAGGCTATGGCTACACCTTC	CASSQERAGYGYTF	TRBV4-3	TRBJ1-2	.	.
TGTGCCACACTTATCGTGGGGACAGTAGATGGCTACACCTTC	CATLIVGTVDGYTF	TRBV7-9	TRBJ1-2	TRBD1	.
TGTGCCAGTACCCCTGTGGGACTAGCGGGAAATGAGCAGTTCTTC	CASTPVGLAGNEQFF	TRBV19	TRBJ2-1	TRBD2	once
TGTGCCAGCAGTTCAGGACAGGGGATAGGCTACACCTTC	CASSSGQGIGYTF	TRBV6-5	TRBJ1-2	TRBD1	.
TGTGCCAGCAGTCAAGACAGGGAGAATCAGCCCCAGCATTTT	CASSQDRENQPQHF	TRBV6-5	TRBJ1-5	TRBD1	.
TGTGCCAGTAGTATCGATTTGGGGACTTACAATGAGCAGTTCTTC	CASSIDLGTYNEQFF	TRBV19	TRBJ2-1	.	.
TGTGCCAGCAGGAGGGGTGGCTACACCTTC	CASRRGGYTF	TRBV5-4	TRBJ1-2	.	.
TGTGCCAGCAGTATCAAGTTCCTCTCTGGGGCCAACGTCCTGACTTTC	CASSIKFLSGANVLTF	TRBV27	TRBJ2-6	.	.